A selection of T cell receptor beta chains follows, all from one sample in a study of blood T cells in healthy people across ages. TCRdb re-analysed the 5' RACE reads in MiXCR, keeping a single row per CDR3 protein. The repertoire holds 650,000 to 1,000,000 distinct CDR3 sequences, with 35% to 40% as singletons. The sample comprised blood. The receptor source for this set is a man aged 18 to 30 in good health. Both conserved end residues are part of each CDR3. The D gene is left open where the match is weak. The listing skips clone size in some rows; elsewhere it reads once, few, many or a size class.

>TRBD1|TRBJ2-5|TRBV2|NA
TGTGCCAGCACCGGGACAGGGAGGGAGACCCAGTACTTC
CASTGTGRETQYF
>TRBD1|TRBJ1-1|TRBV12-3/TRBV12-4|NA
TGTGCCAGCAGTACGGCACACACAGGGGACACTGAAGCTTTCTTT
CASSTAHTGDTEAFF
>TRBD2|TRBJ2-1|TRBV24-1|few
TGTGCCACCAGTGGAAGCGGGGGGACTTCAAGCTCCTACAATGAGCAGTTCTTC
CATSGSGGTSSSYNEQFF
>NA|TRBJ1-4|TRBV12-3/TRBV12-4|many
TGTGCCAGCAGTCCCGGGACGGTTAATGAAAAACTGTTTTTT
CASSPGTVNEKLFF
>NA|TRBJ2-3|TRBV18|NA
TGTGCCAGCTCCCCCTCGGGGTCAGATACGCAGTATTTT
CASSPSGSDTQYF
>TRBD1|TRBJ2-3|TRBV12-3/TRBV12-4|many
TGTGCCACCACAGGGGGCGCGGGAGATACGCAGTATTTT
CATTGGAGDTQYF
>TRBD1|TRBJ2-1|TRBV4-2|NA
TGTGCCAGCAGCCAAGGCGGCGCGACAGGGCGGGACAATGAGCAGTTCTTC
CASSQGGATGRDNEQFF
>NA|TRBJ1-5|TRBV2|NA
TGTGCCAGCAGGGGAGGGGGACCCAAGAATCAGCCCCAGCATTTT
CASRGGGPKNQPQHF
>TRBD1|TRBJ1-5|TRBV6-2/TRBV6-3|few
TGTGCCACCGGGACAGCCAATCAGCCCCGGCATTTT
CATGTANQPRHF
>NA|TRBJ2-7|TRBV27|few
TGTGCCAGCAGTGGATCTAGAAACAATGAGCAGTACTTC
CASSGSRNNEQYF
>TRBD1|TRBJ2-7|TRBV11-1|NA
TGTGCCAGCAGCGGGGATCAGGGGGATTGGAATGAGCAGTACTTC
CASSGDQGDWNEQYF
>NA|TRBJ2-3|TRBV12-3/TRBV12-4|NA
TGTGCCAGCAGTTTAAGGGACTTCCTACGAGATACGCAGTATTTT
CASSLRDFLRDTQYF
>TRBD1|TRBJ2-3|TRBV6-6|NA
TGTGCCAGCAGTGGGGGACAGTACGCGTATTTT
CASSGGQYAYF
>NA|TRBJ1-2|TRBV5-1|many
TGCGCCAGCACCCTGGACTCGACAGTAACCGGGGGCTACACCTTC
CASTLDSTVTGGYTF
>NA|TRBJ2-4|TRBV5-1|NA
TGCGCCGGCAGCTTGGATGGGGGAATTTTGGGCATTCAGTACTTC
CAGSLDGGILGIQYF
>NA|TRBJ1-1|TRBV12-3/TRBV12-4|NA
TGTGCCAGCAGTTTATCAGGGTGGACTGAAGCTTTCTTT
CASSLSGWTEAFF
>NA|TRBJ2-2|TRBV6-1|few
TGTGCCAGCGATCCGGTGGACACCGGGGAGCTGTTTTTT
CASDPVDTGELFF
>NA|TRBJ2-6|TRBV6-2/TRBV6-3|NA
TGTGCCAGCAGTTACAGAACAGGGCTCGTCTCCGGGGCCAACGTCCCGACTTTC
CASSYRTGLVSGANVPTF
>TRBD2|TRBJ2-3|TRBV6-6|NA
TGTGCCAGCCTGGCGGGGGGGCTTAAAGTCACGCAGTATTTT
CASLAGGLKVTQYF
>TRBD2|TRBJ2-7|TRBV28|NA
TGTGCCAGCAGTTTGTCAAAAGGCGCGGGGGGATGCGAGCAGTACTTC
CASSLSKGAGGCEQYF
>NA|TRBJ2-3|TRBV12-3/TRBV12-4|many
TGTGCCAGCAGAGGCGGACGGGAAAACACAGATACGCAGTATTTT
CASRGGRENTDTQYF
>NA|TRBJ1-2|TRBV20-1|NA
TGCAGTGCTAGAGGGCTCGTCTATGGCTACACCTTC
CSARGLVYGYTF
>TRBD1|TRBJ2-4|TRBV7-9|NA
TGTGCCAGCAGCTTAGGCCAAGGACAGGTAGCCAAAAACATTCAGTACTTC
CASSLGQGQVAKNIQYF
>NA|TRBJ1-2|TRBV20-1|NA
TGCAGTGCTGGCCCCCAGGGGACCAACTATGGCTACACCTTC
CSAGPQGTNYGYTF
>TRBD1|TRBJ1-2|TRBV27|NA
TGTGCCAGCAGTTTAGTCGGACAGGACCTTAACTATGGCTACACCTTC
CASSLVGQDLNYGYTF
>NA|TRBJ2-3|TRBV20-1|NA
TGCAGAGCTAGAGTAACAGGAAACCCAGATACGCAGTATTTT
CRARVTGNPDTQYF
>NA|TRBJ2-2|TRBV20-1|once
TGCAGTGCTAGAGATGGGCCCATTATGGGAACCGGGGGGCTGTTTTTT
CSARDGPIMGTGGLFF
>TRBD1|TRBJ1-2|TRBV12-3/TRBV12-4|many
TGTGCCAGCAGTCCCCGACAGGGAGAGGGAGGCTACACCTTC
CASSPRQGEGGYTF
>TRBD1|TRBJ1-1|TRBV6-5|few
TGTGCCAGCAGTTATGCCGCAGGGGGCCCTGAAGCTTTCTTT
CASSYAAGGPEAFF
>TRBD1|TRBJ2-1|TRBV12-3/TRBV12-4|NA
TGTGCCAGCAGTCCTGATAGGACAGGGGGTATCAATGAGCAGTTCTTC
CASSPDRTGGINEQFF
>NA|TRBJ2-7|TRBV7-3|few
TGTGCCAGCAGCTTAACATTACAGGAAGTCTCCTACGAGCAGTACTTC
CASSLTLQEVSYEQYF
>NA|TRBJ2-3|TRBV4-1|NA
TGCGCCAGCAGCCAAGATCCGTTGCGGACGAACACAGATACGCAGTATTTT
CASSQDPLRTNTDTQYF
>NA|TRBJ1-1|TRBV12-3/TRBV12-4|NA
TGTGCCGGCAGCACAGGACAACAGGGATCAGGGAACACTGAAGCTTTCTTT
CAGSTGQQGSGNTEAFF
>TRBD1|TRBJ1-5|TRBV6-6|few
TGTGCCAGCAGCCGGACAGGGAGTGGTCAGCCCCAGCATTTT
CASSRTGSGQPQHF
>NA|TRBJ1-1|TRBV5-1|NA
TGCGCCAGCAGCTCACAGGGAAAGGGCACTGAAGCTTTCTTT
CASSSQGKGTEAFF
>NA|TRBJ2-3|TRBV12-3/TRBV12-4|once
TGTGCCAGCAACCAAGAGGGGGGGAGCACAGATACGCAGTATTTT
CASNQEGGSTDTQYF
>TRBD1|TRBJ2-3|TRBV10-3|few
TGTGCCATCAGTGAGACCTCGGGACAGGGACGCACAGATACGCAGTATTTT
CAISETSGQGRTDTQYF
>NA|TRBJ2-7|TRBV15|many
TGTGCCACCAGCAGAGATCCGACAGGCTCCTACGAGCAGTACTTC
CATSRDPTGSYEQYF
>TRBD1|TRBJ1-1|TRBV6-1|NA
TGTGCCAGCTCCAGACAGGGGTATCTGGGCACTGAAGCTTTCTTT
CASSRQGYLGTEAFF
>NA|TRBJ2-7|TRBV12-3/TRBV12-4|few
TGTGCCAGCGGGGGGTGGTACGAGCAGTACTTC
CASGGWYEQYF
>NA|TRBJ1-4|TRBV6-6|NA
TGTGCCAGCAGTCCGGACTTTAATGAAAAACTGTTTTTT
CASSPDFNEKLFF
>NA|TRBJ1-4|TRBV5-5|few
TGTGCCAGCAGCTGGGGTTTGGAAAAACTGTTTTTT
CASSWGLEKLFF
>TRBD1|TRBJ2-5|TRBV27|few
TGTGCCAGCAGTTTGTGGGGGGACAGGCGGGAGACCCAGTACTTC
CASSLWGDRRETQYF
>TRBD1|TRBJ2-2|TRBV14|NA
TGTGCCAGAAGATACAGGGGACCCGCGAACACCGGGGAGCTGTTTTTT
CARRYRGPANTGELFF
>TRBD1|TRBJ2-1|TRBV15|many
TGTGCCACCAGCAGGGACAGGGGTTTCTACAATGAGCAGTTCTTC
CATSRDRGFYNEQFF
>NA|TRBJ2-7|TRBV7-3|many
TGTGCCAGCAGCTTAATGGACGGGTCCTACGAGCAGTACTTC
CASSLMDGSYEQYF
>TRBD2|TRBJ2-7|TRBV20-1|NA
TGCAGTGCTAGGCCCGGACTAGCGGGGTTCTACAATGAGCAGTACTTC
CSARPGLAGFYNEQYF
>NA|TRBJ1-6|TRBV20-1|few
TGCAGTGCTAGGGCAGGGGCCAATTCACCCCTCCACTTT
CSARAGANSPLHF
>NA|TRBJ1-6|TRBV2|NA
TGTGCCAGCAGCCAAGACAGCCCTTCGGATTCACCCCTCCACTTT
CASSQDSPSDSPLHF
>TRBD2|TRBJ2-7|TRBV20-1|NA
TGCAGTGCCACTACACTAGCGGGGTTCCTCGAGCAGTACTTC
CSATTLAGFLEQYF